This T cell receptor beta chain stems from a study of blood T cell repertoires in COVID-19. Study information: T cells, B-cell-depleted T cells, or PBMCs supplied cDNA or gDNA.

Self-reported history from a screening survey and questionnaire set each donor's cohort. Profiling relied on immunoSEQ multiplex PCR, and the TCRdb table lists in-frame clones only, not all of them. The data hold fewer than 350,000 clones, with about 89% observed a single time. In its sample, this clone was seen a few times. This CDR3 is built from 15 residues. Between the trimmed V and J ends, which lost 3 bases and 0 bases, there was a span of 11 bases. Germline CDR1 MGHDK, CDR2 SYGVNS. Sequenced material: PBMCs or T cells enriched from blood (not recorded which). The rearrangement joins TRBV25-1 to TRBJ1-1, with D perhaps TRBD1 (5 bases). This sequence originates from a woman between 40 and 50 years old who had recovered from COVID-19. CDR3 residues: CASSDNRRMNTEAFF. The DNA for the CDR3 is TGTGCCAGCAGTGATAACAGGCGTATGAACACTGAAGCTTTCTTT. Looking up the rest from reference TRBV25-1 and TRBJ1-1 gives the full variable domain: EADIYQTPRYLVIGTGKKITLECSQTMGHDKMYWYQQDPGMELHLIHYSYGVNSTEKGDLSSESTVSRIRTEHFPLTLESARPSHTSQYLCASSDNRRMNTEAFFGQGTRLTVV.